This T cell receptor beta chain is from a study of blood T cell repertoires in COVID-19. Study-wide background: Acute-phase and convalescent COVID-19 samples originated in the United States, Italy and Spain. Sample material is recorded as cDNA or gDNA derived from T cells, B-cell-depleted T cells, or PBMCs.

Germline values: CDR1 KGHSH, CDR2 LQKENI. The V segment lost 2 bases and the J segment 4 bases; nucleotides outside the gene matches: 4. The CDR3 totals 15 residues. Method: immunoSEQ multiplex PCR; TCRdb's copy keeps in-frame clones and lacks some. There are about 200,000 clones in the sample; about 94% occur only once, and 0.75% to 1% lies in the top ten. This receptor was identified in a man aged 60 to 75 with COVID-19, enrolled during active disease. V is TRBV18 and J is TRBJ1-3; TRBD1 matches at 8 bases. The sample taken for sequencing was peripheral blood. The DNA for the CDR3 is TGTGCCAGCTCACCAAACAGGGGGATCGGAAACACCATATATTTT. Translating it yields CASSPNRGIGNTIYF.